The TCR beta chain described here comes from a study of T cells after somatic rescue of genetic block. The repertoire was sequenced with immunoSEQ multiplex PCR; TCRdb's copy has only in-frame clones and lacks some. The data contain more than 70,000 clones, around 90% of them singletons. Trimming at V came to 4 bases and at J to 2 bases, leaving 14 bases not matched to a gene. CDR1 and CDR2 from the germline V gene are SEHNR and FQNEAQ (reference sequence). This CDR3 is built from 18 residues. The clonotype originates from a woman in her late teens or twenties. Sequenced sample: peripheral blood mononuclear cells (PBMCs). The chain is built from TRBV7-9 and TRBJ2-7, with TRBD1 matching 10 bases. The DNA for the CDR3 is TGTGCCAGCAGCTATCGCCGGGACAGGGGTCGGCCGCCCTACGAGCAGTACTTC. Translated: CASSYRRDRGRPPYEQYF.